This passage covers 5 T cell receptor beta chains from one sample sequenced in a study of T cells in Graves' hyperthyroidism and ophthalmopathy. RNA transcripts gave rise to amplified TCR beta CDR3 regions. HTBI primers were the set used in a first-round RT-PCR of the TCR CDR3. TCRdb recomputed calls from the multiplex PCR reads with MiXCR, one row per CDR3 protein. This table has more than 300,000 distinct CDR3 sequences, under 20% appearing once. Sequenced material: blood. The receptor source for this set is a man aged 18 to 29 with Graves' ophthalmopathy.

The chain has TRBV6-1 and TRBJ1-6, with D tentatively TRBD1 (6 bases). This CDR3 spans 17 amino acids. Trimming pared 6 bases from V and 4 bases from J, leaving 19 bases between. Germline CDR1 reads MNHNS; CDR2 reads SASEGT. Here the CDR3 reads CASRWTDLASYNSPLHF. CDR3 DNA: TGTGCCAGCAGGTGGACAGACCTAGCCTCTTATAATTCACCCCTCCACTTT.

This clonotype was found many times. The chain recombines TRBV18 with TRBJ2-7, with D possibly matching TRBD2 (5 bases). The germline CDR1 and CDR2 sequences are KGHSH and LQKENI. The CDR3 is made up of 14 amino acids. Trimming pared 3 bases from V and 1 base from J, leaving 10 bases between. The CDR3 is CASSPGAVSYEQYF. The CDR3 DNA follows: TGTGCCAGCTCACCCGGAGCGGTATCCTACGAGCAGTACTTC. The full variable domain, rest sourced from reference TRBV18 and TRBJ2-7, is NAGVMQNPRHLVRRRGQEARLRCSPMKGHSHVYWYRQLPEEGLKFMVYLQKENIIDESGMPKERFSAEFPKEGPSILRIQQVVRGDSAAYFCASSPGAVSYEQYFGPGTRLTVT.

This clonotype has ten or more counts. This chain connects TRBV7-6 to TRBJ1-5, with D perhaps matching TRBD1 (6 bases). Germline-derived CDR1 and CDR2 are SGHVS and FNYEAQ. The V gene lost 1 base and the J gene lost 5 bases, with 9 bases spanning the gap. The CDR3 sequence is 14 residues long. This CDR3 reads CASSLGPGDQPQHF. The CDR3 DNA sequence: TGTGCCAGCAGCTTAGGCCCAGGGGATCAGCCCCAGCATTTT.

This clonotype has more than one count but fewer than ten. The chain recombines TRBV7-3 with TRBJ2-1, with TRBD2 as a possible D gene (5 bases). From germline, CDR1 is SGHTA and CDR2 FQGTGA. The germline V and J ends were trimmed by 5 bases and 4 bases, with 12 bases remaining between them. This CDR3 region has 14 residues. CDR3 sequence reads: CASSRSPGYNEQFF. The CDR3 DNA follows: TGTGCCAGCAGCCGATCGCCGGGATACAATGAGCAGTTCTTC.

Ten or more counts support this clonotype. V is TRBV20-1 and J is TRBJ1-2, with 9 bases fitting TRBD1. Per germline, CDR1 DFQATT and CDR2 SNEGSKA (reference sequence). Trimming removed 3 bases from V and 8 bases from J; junction bases left unmatched: 4. This CDR3 has 12 residues. CDR3 sequence (DNA): TGCAGTGCTAGCCGGGACAGGGACGGCTACACCTTC. Translated: CSASRDRDGYTF.